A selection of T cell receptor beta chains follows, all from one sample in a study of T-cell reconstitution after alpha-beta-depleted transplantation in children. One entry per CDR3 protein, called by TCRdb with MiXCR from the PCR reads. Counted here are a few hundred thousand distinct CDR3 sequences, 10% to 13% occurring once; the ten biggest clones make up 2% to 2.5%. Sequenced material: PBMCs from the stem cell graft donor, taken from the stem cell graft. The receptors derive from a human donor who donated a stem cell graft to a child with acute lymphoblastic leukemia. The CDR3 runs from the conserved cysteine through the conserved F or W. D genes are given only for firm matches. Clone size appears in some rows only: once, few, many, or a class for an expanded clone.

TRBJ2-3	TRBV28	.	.	TGTGCCAGCAGTTCGCTTCGGACGGCCGGGAATACGCAGTATTTT	CASSSLRTAGNTQYF
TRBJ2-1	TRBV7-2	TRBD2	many	TGTGCCAGCAGCTTAGAACTAGCGGGAGGCGGTGAGCAGTTCTTC	CASSLELAGGGEQFF
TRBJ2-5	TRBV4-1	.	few	TGCGCCAGCAGCCAAGCCGTCCGGGAGACCCAGTACTTC	CASSQAVRETQYF
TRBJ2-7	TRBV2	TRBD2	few	TGTGCCAGCAGCGGGACTAGAGGAGTCGAGCAGTACTTC	CASSGTRGVEQYF
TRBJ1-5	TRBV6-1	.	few	TGTGCCAGCAGTGTTGAGGGAGGAGGCAATCAGCCCCAGCATTTT	CASSVEGGGNQPQHF
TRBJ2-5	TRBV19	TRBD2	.	TGTGCCAGTAGTTTGGGTCGGGAGGGCCGTCGGGAGACCCAGTACTTC	CASSLGREGRRETQYF
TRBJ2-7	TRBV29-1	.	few	TGCAGCGTTGAACTAACAGGCTCCTACGAGCAGTACTTC	CSVELTGSYEQYF
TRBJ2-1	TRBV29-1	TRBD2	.	TGCAGCGTTGCGACTAGCCGGTACAATGAGCAGTTCTTC	CSVATSRYNEQFF
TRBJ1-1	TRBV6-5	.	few	TGTGCCAGCAGTTACTCTCGCAACACTGAAGCTTTCTTT	CASSYSRNTEAFF
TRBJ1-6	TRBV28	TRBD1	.	TGTGCCAGCCGCCTCGCGTCGGGACAGGGCAGATCACCCCTCCACTTT	CASRLASGQGRSPLHF
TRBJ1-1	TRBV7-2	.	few	TGTGCCAGCAGCCAACAGGGTAAAGCTTTCTTT	CASSQQGKAFF
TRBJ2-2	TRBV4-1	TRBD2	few	TGCGCCAGCAGCCAGGGGAAGGGCGGGGGACCGAACACCGGGGAGCTGTTTTTT	CASSQGKGGGPNTGELFF
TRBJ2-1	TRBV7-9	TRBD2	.	TGTGCCAGCAGCTCTCTGAGCGGGGACAATGAGCAGTTCTTC	CASSSLSGDNEQFF
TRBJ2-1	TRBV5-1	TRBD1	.	TGCGCCAGCAAACCGGGACAGGGGGCAAATGAGCAGTTCTTC	CASKPGQGANEQFF
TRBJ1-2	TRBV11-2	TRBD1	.	TGTGCCAGCAGCTTAGAGGCGCCGACAGGGGCGTCTAACTATGGCTACACCTTC	CASSLEAPTGASNYGYTF
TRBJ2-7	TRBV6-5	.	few	TGTGCCAGCAGTTACGGGATTAACTCCTACGAGCAGTACTTC	CASSYGINSYEQYF
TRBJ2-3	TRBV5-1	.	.	TGCGCCAGCAGCTTGACTAGCTACGTCCCAGATACGCAGTATTTT	CASSLTSYVPDTQYF
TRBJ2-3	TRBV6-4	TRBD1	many	TGTGCCAGCAGCCCCCCTAGTAACAGGGGGCTTACAGATACGCAGTATTTT	CASSPPSNRGLTDTQYF
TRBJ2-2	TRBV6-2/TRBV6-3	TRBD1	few	TGTGCCAGCAGTTACGACTTAAGGGGACAGGACACCGGGGAGCTGTTTTTT	CASSYDLRGQDTGELFF
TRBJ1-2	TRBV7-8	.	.	TGTGCCAGCAGCTTCGCGGGCAGGGAAAGGGCAGGCTACACCTTC	CASSFAGRERAGYTF
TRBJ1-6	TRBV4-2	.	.	TGTGCCAGCAGCCCGAACAGGGAATCACCCCTCCACTTT	CASSPNRESPLHF
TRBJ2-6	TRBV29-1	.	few	TGCAGCGTTGGCCTAGGAGCCTCTGGGGCCAACGTCCTGACTTTC	CSVGLGASGANVLTF
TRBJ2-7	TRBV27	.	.	TGTGCCAGCAGTTTAAGAGGGGCCTACGAGCAGTACTTC	CASSLRGAYEQYF
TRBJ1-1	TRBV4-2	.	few	TGTGCCAGCAGCCAAGTTGGAGGAGCCAATGAAGCTTTCTTT	CASSQVGGANEAFF
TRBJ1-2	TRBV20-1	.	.	TGCAGTGCTAGAGGGACCGGGACACATACTAACTATGGCTACACCTTC	CSARGTGTHTNYGYTF
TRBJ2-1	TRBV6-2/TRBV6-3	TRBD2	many	TGTGCCAGCAGTTACTCCTCCCCGGGAGGGGTCTACAATGAGCAGTTCTTC	CASSYSSPGGVYNEQFF
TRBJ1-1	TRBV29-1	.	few	TGCAGCGCAAGGCCGAGGCCCACTGAAGCTTTCTTT	CSARPRPTEAFF
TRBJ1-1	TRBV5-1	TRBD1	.	TGCGCCAGCAGCTTAGAGGCGTTGGAGGGGGCAAGAGGATGGAACACTGAAGCTTTCTTT	CASSLEALEGARGWNTEAFF
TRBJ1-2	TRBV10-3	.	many	TGTGCCATCAGGGGGCAGGGACTCTATGGCTACACCTTC	CAIRGQGLYGYTF
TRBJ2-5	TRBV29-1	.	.	TGCAGCGTTGAAGAGAGGGTTAGGCAGACCCAGTACTTC	CSVEERVRQTQYF
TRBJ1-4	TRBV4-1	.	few	TGCGCCAGCAGCCCTGAGCCTGACAGGATTCGAAGGGCTAATGAAAAACTGTTTTTT	CASSPEPDRIRRANEKLFF
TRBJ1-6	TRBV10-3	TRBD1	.	TGTGCCATCAGTGCACTGGGACAGAGCTATAATTCACCCCTCCACTTT	CAISALGQSYNSPLHF
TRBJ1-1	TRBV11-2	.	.	TGTGCCAGCACCGGACCCCAGGTATATGAAGCTTTCTTT	CASTGPQVYEAFF
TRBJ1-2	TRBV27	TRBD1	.	TGTGCCAGCAGTCTCCAGGGGGGCGCGGGGTATGGCTACACCTTC	CASSLQGGAGYGYTF
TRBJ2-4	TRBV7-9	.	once	TGTGCCAGCAGCGGCTGGGAGGACAGTCAGTACTTC	CASSGWEDSQYF
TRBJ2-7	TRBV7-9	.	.	TGTGCCAGCAGCTTACCGCCGGGGAACTCCTACGAGCAGTACTTC	CASSLPPGNSYEQYF
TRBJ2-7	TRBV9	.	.	TGTGCCAGCAGCGTCGGACTCACTTCATCCTACGAGCAGTACTTC	CASSVGLTSSYEQYF
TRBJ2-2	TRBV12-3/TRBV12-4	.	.	TGTGCCAGCAGTTTAATACGGCTAGCTACCGGGGAGCTGTTTTTT	CASSLIRLATGELFF
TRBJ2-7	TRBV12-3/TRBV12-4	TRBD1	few	TGTGCCAGCAGGTCCGGGACAGCCGACTACGAGCAGTACTTC	CASRSGTADYEQYF
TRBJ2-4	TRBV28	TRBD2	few	TGTGCCAGCCAACAAGTCGGGACTAGCGGCATTCAGTACTTC	CASQQVGTSGIQYF
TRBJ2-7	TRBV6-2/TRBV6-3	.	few	TGTGCCAGCAGTTACACCACCGGGACGGTGGCCTACGAGCAGTACTTC	CASSYTTGTVAYEQYF
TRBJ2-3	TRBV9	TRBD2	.	TGTGCCAGCAGCGGCGAAAGCGGGGAACTCACAGATACGCAGTATTTT	CASSGESGELTDTQYF
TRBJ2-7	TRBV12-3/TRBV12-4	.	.	TGTGCCAGCAGGAAGACTGGGACTCGGTACGAGCAGTACTTC	CASRKTGTRYEQYF
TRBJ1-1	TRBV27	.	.	TGTGCCAGCAGTACGGGCCTCGGGGGGGTCACTGAAGCTTTCTTT	CASSTGLGGVTEAFF
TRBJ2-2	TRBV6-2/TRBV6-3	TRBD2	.	TGTGCCAGCAGTCCACTAGCGGATGGTACCGGGGAGCTGTTTTTT	CASSPLADGTGELFF
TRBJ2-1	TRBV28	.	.	TGTGCCAGCCAGGGACAGGGTAAAGCACTAGCGGTACTTGGGAATGAGCAGTTCTTC	CASQGQGKALAVLGNEQFF
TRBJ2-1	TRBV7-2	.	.	TGTGCCAGCAGCTCTGTATACAGGGTCCACAATGAGCAGTTCTTC	CASSSVYRVHNEQFF
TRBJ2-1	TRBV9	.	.	TGTGCCAGCAGCGTTTTCGCGGACAGCTCCTACAATGAGCAGTTCTTC	CASSVFADSSYNEQFF
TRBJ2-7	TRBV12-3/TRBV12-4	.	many	TGTGCCAGCAGTTTACGGCGGAGCTCCTACGAGCAGTACTTC	CASSLRRSSYEQYF